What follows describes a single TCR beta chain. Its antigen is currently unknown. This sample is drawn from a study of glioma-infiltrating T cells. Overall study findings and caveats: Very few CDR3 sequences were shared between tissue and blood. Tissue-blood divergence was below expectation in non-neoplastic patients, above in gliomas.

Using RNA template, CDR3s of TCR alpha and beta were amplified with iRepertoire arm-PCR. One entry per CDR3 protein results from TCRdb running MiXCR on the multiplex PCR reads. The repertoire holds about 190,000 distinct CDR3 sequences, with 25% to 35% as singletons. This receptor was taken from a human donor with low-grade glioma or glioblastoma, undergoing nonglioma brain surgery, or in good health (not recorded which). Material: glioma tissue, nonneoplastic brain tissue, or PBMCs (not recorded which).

The CDR3 coding sequence is TGTGCCTGGAAACCCAGCTCCTATAATTCACCCCTCCACTTT. Its protein is CAWKPSSYNSPLHF. This sequence joins TRBV30 and TRBJ1-6; no definite D call. V was trimmed by 4 bases and J by 0 bases, leaving 7 bases between them. Per the germline V gene, CDR1 is GTSNPN and CDR2 is SVGIG (reference sequence). There are 14 residues in the CDR3.